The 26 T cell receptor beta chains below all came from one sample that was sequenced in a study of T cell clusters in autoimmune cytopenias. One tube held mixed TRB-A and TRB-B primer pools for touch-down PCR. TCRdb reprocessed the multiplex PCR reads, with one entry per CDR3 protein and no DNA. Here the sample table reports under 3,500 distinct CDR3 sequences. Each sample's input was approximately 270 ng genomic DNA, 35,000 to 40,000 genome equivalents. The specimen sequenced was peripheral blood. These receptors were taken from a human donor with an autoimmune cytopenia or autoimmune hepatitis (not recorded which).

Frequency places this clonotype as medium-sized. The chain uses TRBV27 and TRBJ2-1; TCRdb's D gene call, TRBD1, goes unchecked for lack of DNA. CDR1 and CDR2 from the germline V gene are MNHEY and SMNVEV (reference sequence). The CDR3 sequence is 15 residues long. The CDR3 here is CASSWGGRSKNEQFF.

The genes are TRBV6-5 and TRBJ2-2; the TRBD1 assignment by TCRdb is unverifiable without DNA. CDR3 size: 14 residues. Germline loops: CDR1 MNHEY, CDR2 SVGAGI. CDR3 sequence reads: CASRPGTDTGELFF.

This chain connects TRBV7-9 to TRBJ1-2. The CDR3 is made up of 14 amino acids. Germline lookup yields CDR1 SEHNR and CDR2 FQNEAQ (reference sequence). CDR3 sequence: CASSLVDAVGRYTF.

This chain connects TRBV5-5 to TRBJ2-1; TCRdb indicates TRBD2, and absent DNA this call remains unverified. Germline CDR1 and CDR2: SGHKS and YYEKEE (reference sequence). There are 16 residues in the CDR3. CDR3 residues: CASSRRLAGGQNEQFF.

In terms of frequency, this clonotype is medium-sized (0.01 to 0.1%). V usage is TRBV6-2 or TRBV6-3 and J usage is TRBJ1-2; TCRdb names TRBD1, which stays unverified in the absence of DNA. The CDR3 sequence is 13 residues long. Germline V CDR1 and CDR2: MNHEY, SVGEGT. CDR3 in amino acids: CASSYQDRGGYTF.

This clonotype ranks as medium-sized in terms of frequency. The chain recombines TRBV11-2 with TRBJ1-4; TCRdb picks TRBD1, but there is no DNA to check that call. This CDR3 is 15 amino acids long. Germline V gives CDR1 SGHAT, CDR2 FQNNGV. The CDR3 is CASSLVARANEKLFF.

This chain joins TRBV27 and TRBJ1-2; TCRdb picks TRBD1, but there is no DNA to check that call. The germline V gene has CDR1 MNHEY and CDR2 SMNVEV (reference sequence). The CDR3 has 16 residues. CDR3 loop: CASSLGPGQGAGGYTF.

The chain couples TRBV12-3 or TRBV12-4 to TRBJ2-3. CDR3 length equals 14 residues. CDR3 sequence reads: CVTQSEASTDTQYF.

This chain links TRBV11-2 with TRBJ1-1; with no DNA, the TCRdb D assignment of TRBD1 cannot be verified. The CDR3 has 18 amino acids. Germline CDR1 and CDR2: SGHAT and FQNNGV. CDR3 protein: CASSFPSRGRGWDTEAFF.

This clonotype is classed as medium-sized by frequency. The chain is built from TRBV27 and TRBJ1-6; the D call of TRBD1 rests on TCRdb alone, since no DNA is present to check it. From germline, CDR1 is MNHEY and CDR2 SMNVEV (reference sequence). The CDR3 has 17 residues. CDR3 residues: CASRNLTGQVNNSPLHF.

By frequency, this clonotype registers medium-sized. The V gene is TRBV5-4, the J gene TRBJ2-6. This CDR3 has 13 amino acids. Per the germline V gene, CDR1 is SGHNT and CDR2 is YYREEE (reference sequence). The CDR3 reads CASSLVGFNVLTF.

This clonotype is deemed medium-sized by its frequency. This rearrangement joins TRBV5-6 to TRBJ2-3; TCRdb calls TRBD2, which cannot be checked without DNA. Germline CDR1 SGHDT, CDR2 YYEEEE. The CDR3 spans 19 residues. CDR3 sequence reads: CASSLVSGGPIGATDTQYF.

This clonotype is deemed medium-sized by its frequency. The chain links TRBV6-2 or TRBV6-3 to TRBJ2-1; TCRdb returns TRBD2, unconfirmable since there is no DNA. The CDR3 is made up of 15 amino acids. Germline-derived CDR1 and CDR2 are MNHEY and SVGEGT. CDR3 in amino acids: CASSPSGDNYNEQFF.

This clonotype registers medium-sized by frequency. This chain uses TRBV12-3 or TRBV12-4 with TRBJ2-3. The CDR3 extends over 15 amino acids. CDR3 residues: CASSLRGSSTDTQYF.

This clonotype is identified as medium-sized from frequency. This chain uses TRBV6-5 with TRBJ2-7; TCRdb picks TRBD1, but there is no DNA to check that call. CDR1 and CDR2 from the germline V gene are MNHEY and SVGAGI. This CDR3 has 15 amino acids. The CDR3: CASSRDGRSSYEQYF.

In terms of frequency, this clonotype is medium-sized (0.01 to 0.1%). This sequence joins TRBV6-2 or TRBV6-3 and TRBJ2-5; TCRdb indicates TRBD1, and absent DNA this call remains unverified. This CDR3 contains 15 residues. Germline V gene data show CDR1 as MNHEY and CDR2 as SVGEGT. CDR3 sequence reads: CASSYLGGSAETQYF.

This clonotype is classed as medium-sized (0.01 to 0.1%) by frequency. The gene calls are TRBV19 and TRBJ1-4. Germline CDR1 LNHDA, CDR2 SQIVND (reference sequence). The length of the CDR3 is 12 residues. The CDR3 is CASSNYDEKLFF. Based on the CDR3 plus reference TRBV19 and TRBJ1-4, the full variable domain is DGGITQSPKYLFRKEGQNVTLSCEQNLNHDAMYWYRQDPGQGLRLIYYSQIVNDFQKGDIAEGYSVSREKKESFPLTVTSAQKNPTAFYLCASSNYDEKLFFGSGTQLSVL.

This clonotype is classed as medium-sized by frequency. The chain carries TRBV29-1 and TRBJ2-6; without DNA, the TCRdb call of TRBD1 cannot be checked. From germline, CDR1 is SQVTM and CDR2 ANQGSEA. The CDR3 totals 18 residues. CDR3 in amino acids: CSVEAEGHPYSGANVLTF.

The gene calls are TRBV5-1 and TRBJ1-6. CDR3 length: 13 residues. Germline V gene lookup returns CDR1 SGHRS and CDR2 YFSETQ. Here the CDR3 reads CASAVGENSPLHF.

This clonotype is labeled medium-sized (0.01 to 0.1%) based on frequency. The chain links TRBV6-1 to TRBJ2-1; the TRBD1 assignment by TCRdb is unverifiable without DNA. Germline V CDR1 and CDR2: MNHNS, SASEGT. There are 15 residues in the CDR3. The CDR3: CASSSPGQGYNEQFF.

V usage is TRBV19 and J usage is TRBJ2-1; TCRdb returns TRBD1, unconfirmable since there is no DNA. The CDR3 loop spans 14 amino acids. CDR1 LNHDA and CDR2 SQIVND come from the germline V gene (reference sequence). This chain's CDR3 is CASSQTQGSNEQFF.

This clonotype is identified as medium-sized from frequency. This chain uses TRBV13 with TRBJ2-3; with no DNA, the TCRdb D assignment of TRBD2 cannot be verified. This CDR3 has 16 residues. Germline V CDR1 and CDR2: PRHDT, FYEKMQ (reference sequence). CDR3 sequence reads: CASRRSGGALADTQYF. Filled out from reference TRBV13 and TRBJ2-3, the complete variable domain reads AAGVIQSPRHLIKEKRETATLKCYPIPRHDTVYWYQQGPGQDPQFLISFYEKMQSDKGSIPDRFSAQQFSDYHSELNMSSLELGDSALYFCASRRSGGALADTQYFGPGTRLTVL.

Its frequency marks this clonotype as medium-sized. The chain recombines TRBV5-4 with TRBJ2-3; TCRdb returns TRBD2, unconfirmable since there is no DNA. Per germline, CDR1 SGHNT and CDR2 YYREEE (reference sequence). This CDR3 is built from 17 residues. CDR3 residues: CASSLVADSRVGYTQYF.

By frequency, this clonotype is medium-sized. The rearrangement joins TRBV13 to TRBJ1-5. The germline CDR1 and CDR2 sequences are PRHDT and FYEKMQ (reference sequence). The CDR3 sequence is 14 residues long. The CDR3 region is CASSAGRGRGPQHF.

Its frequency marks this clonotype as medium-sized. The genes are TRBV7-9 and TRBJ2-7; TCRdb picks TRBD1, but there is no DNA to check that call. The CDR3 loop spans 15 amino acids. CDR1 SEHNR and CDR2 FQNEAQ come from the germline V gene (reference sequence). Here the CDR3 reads CASSLVRPGTYEQYF. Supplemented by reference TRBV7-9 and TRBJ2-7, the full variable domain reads DTGVSQNPRHKITKRGQNVTFRCDPISEHNRLYWYRQTLGQGPEFLTYFQNEAQLEKSRLLSDRFSAERPKGSFSTLEIQRTEQGDSAMYLCASSLVRPGTYEQYFGPGTRLTVT.

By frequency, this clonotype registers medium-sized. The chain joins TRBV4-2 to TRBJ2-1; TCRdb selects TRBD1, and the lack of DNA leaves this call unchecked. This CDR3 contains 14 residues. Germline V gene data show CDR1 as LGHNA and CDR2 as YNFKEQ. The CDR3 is CASSQDGGTNEQFF.